One and the same sample provided the 7 T cell receptor beta chains below, sequenced in a study of cytomegalovirus exposure and HLA in healthy donors. 60 Vbeta and 13 Jbeta primers were used in PCR. TCRdb's copy holds only in-frame clones and misses some; the assay was immunoSEQ multiplex PCR. The sample yields tens of thousands of clones, over 40% seen once. Sequenced input: PBMCs. Receptors were obtained from a woman aged 40 to 50 in good health and CMV-seropositive.

This clone has only a few counts. Here the CDR3 reads CASREKTQYF. CDR3 DNA: TGTGCCAGCAGAGAGAAGACCCAGTACTTC. The chain is built from TRBV2 and TRBJ2-5; D remains unclear. The V and J ends lost 6 bases and 6 bases respectively, with 5 bases between them. Germline V gene data show CDR1 as SNHLY and CDR2 as FYNNEI. CDR3 length: 10 amino acids. The variable domain in full, completed from reference TRBV2 and TRBJ2-5, reads EPEVTQTPSHQVTQMGQEVILRCVPISNHLYFYWYRQILGQKVEFLVSFYNNEISEKSEIFDDQFSVERPDGSNFTLKIRSTKLEDSAMYFCASREKTQYFGPGTRLLVL.

This clone appeared a few times. The chain recombines TRBV2 with TRBJ1-2, with a possible D match to TRBD1 (5 bases). The CDR3 is 14 amino acids. CDR1 is SNHLY and CDR2 is FYNNEI in the germline V gene. The germline V and J ends were trimmed by 7 bases and 4 bases, with 16 bases remaining between them. Here the CDR3 DNA reads TGTGCCAGCATCAAAGGGGAGGGGAGCTATGGCTACACCTTC. It codes for CASIKGEGSYGYTF.

The rearrangement links TRBV6-4 to TRBJ2-2, with a tentative D call TRBD2 (5 bases). V was trimmed by 0 bases and J by 8 bases, leaving 13 bases between them. CDR3 length: 15 amino acids. Germline CDR1 MRHNA, CDR2 SNTAGT. CDR3 loop: CASSDSLGGGGELFF. The CDR3 region has the DNA TGTGCCAGCAGTGACTCTCTAGGTGGAGGTGGGGAGCTGTTTTTT.

V usage is TRBV7-2 and J usage is TRBJ2-1; 15 bases are shared with TRBD2. J was trimmed by 4 bases and V by 5 bases; bases with no gene match: 6. This CDR3 is 17 amino acids long. Germline V gene lookup returns CDR1 SGHTA and CDR2 FQGNSA. The CDR3 region has the DNA TGTGCCAGCAGCCACATAGGACTAGCGGGGGGGTACAATGAGCAGTTCTTC. Translation gives CASSHIGLAGGYNEQFF.

Only a few counts were recorded for this clone. The chain carries TRBV4-2 and TRBJ2-3, with 7 bases that match TRBD1. With 0 bases clipped from V and 5 bases from J, the junction kept 5 bases outside the gene matches. The CDR3 sequence is 15 residues long. The germline V gene encodes CDR1 LGHNA and CDR2 YNFKEQ. The DNA of the CDR3 is TGTGCCAGCAGCCAAGATGGCTCAGGGGGAGATACGCAGTATTTT. Translating it yields CASSQDGSGGDTQYF.

The chain combines TRBV13 with TRBJ2-5; 8 nucleotides agree with TRBD2. This CDR3 region has 14 residues. Germline trimming cut 3 bases from V and 7 bases from J; bases unmatched to any gene: 7. CDR1 PRHDT and CDR2 FYEKMQ come from the germline V gene (reference sequence). The CDR3 sequence is CASSFGTRGGTQYF. Written as DNA, the CDR3 is TGTGCCAGCAGCTTTGGGACTAGGGGGGGGACCCAGTACTTC. Variable domain in full (rest from reference TRBV13 and TRBJ2-5): AAGVIQSPRHLIKEKRETATLKCYPIPRHDTVYWYQQGPGQDPQFLISFYEKMQSDKGSIPDRFSAQQFSDYHSELNMSSLELGDSALYFCASSFGTRGGTQYFGPGTRLLVL.

This clone has just a few counts. J is TRBJ1-1 and V is TRBV11-2; the match to TRBD1 covers 8 bases. CDR1 is SGHAT, CDR2 FQNNGV, per germline. CDR3 length: 16 residues. V gave up 7 bases and J gave up 2 bases; unmatched junction bases: 12. CDR3 nucleotides: TGTGCCAGCACCCCTACCCGGACAGGGTTTAACACTGAAGCTTTCTTT. Residues: CASTPTRTGFNTEAFF.